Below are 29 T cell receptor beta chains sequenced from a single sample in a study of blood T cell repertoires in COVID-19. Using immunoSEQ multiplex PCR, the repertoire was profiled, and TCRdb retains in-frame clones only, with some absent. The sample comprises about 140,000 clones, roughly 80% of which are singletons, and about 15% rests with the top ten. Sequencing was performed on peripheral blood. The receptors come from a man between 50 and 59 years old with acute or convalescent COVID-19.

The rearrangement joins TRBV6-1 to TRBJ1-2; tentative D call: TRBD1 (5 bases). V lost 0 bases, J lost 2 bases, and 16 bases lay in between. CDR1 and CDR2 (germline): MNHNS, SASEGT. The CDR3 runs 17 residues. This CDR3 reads CASSEALAVQGNYGYTF. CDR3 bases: TGTGCCAGCAGTGAAGCGCTTGCGGTCCAGGGAAACTATGGCTACACCTTC.

DNA for the CDR3: TGTGCCATCAGTGAAAAAGGGGTCGGATCTGGAAACACCATATATTTT. Translated: CAISEKGVGSGNTIYF. The J gene is TRBJ1-3, the V gene TRBV10-3; possible D gene TRBD1, 5 bases. From germline, CDR1 is ENHRY and CDR2 SYGVKD. The CDR3 consists of 16 residues. V gave up 3 bases and J gave up 1 base, with 13 bases separating them.

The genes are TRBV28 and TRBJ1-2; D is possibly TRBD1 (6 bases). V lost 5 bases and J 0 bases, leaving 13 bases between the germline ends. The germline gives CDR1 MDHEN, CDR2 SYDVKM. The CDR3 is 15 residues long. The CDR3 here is CASSPGQTTNYGYTF. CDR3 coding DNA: TGTGCCAGCAGTCCCGGACAGACTACTAACTATGGCTACACCTTC.

The CDR3 loop is CASSEGHRNYEQYV. The CDR3 DNA reads TGTGCCAGCAGTGAAGGTCACAGGAACTACGAGCAGTACGTC. The V gene is TRBV2, the J gene TRBJ2-7; D is possibly TRBD1 (5 bases). V dropped 1 base and J dropped 3 bases, with 10 bases sitting between them. The germline CDR1 and CDR2 sequences are SNHLY and FYNNEI. The CDR3 is made up of 14 amino acids.

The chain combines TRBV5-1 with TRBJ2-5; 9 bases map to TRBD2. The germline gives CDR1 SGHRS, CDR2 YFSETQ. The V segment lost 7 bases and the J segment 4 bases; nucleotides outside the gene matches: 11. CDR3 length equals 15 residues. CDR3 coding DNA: TGCGCCAGCGGGCGGGGGGGCCAATTAGGAGAGACCCAGTACTTC. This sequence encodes CASGRGGQLGETQYF.

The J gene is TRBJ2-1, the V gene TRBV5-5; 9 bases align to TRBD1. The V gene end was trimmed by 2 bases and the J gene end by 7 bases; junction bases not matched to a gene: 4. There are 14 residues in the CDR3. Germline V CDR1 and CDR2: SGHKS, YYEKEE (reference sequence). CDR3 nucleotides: TGTGCCAGCAGCTTACAGGGGGCGGGAAATGAGCAGTTCTTC. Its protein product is CASSLQGAGNEQFF.

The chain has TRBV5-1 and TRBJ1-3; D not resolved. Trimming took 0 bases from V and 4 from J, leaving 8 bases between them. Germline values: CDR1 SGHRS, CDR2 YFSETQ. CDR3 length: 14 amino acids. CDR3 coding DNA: TGCGCCAGCAGCTTGGGCGGCGTCGGAAACACCATATATTTT. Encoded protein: CASSLGGVGNTIYF.

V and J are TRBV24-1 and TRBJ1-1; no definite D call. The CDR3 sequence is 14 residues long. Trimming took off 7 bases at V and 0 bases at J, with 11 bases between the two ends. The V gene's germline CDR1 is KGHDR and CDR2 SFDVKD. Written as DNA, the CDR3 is TGTGCCACCAGGCCCGACAATATGAACACTGAAGCTTTCTTT. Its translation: CATRPDNMNTEAFF.

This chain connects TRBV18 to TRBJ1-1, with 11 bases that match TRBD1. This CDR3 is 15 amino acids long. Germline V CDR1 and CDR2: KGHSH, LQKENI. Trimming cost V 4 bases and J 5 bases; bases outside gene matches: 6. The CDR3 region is CASSLMGQGETEAFF. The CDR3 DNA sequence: TGTGCCAGCTCACTAATGGGACAGGGGGAAACTGAAGCTTTCTTT. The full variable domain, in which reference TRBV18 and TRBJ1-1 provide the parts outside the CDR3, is NAGVMQNPRHLVRRRGQEARLRCSPMKGHSHVYWYRQLPEEGLKFMVYLQKENIIDESGMPKERFSAEFPKEGPSILRIQQVVRGDSAAYFCASSLMGQGETEAFFGQGTRLTVV.

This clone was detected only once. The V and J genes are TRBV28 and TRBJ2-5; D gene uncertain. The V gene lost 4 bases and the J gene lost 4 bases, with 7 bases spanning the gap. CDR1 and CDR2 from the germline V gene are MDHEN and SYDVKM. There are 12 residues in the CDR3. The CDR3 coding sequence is TGTGCCAGCAGTTATCCCGGAGAGACCCAGTACTTC. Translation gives CASSYPGETQYF.

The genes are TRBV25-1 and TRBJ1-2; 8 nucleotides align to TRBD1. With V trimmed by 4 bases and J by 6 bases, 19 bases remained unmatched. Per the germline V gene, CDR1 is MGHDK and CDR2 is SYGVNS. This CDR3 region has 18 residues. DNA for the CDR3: TGTGCCAGCAGTGCGGACCAGGGGGCCCCCGGTGCGTTTGATGGCTACACCTTC. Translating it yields CASSADQGAPGAFDGYTF.

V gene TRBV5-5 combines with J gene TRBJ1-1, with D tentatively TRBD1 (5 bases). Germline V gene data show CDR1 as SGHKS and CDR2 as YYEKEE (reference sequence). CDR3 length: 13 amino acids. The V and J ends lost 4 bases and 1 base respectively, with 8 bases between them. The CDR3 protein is CASSRTWNTEAFF. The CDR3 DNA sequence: TGTGCCAGCAGCCGGACATGGAACACTGAAGCTTTCTTT.

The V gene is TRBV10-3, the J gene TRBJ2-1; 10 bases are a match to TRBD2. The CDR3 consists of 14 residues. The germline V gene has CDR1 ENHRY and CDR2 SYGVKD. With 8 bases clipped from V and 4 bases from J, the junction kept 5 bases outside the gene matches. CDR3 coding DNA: TGTGCCATCCGGAGCGGGGGGGATTACAATGAGCAGTTCTTC. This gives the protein CAIRSGGDYNEQFF.

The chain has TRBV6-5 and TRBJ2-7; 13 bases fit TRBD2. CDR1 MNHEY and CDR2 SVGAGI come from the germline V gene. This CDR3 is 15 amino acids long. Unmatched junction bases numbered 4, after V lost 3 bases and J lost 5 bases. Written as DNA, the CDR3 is TGTGCCAGCAGTTATGGTACTAGCGGGGGGGACGAGCAGTACTTC. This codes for CASSYGTSGGDEQYF.

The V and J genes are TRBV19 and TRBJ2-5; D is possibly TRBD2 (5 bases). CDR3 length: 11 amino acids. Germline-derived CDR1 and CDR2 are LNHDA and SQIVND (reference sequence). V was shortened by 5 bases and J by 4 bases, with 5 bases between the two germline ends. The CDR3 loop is CASSRGETQYF. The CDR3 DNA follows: TGTGCCAGTAGTCGGGGAGAGACCCAGTACTTC.

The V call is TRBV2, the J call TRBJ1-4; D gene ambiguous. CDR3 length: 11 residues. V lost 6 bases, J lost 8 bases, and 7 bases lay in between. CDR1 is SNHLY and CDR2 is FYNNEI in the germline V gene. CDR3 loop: CASSLGEKLFF. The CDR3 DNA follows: TGTGCCAGCAGCCTGGGCGAAAAACTGTTTTTT.

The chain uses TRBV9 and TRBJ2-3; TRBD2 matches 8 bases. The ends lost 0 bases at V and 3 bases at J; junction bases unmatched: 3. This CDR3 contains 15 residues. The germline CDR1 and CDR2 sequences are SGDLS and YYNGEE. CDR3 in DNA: TGTGCCAGCAGCGTAGGACTAGCGTTGACAGATACGCAGTATTTT. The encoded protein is CASSVGLALTDTQYF.

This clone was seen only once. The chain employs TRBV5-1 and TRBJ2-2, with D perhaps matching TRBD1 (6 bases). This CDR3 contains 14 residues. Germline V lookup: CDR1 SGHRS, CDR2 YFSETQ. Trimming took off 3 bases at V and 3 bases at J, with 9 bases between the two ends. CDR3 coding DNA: TGCGCCAGCAGCTCTCGACAGGACACCGGGGAGCTGTTTTTT. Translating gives CASSSRQDTGELFF.

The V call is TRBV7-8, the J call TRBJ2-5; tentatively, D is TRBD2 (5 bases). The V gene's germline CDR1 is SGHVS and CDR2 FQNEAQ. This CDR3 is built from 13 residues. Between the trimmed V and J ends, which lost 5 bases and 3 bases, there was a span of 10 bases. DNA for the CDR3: TGTGCCAGCAGCCCCGGGGTAAAAGAGACCCAGTACTTC. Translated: CASSPGVKETQYF.

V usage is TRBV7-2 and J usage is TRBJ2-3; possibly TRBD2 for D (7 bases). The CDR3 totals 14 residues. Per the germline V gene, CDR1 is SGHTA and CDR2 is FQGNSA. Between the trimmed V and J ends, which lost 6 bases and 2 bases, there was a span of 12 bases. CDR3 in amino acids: CASREGGTTDTQYF. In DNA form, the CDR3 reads TGTGCCAGCAGAGAGGGGGGGACCACAGATACGCAGTATTTT.

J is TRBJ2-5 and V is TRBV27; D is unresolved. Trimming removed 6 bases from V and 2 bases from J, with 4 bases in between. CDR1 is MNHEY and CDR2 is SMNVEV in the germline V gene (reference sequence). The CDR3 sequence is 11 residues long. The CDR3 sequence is CASRRQETQYF. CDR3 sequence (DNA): TGTGCCAGCAGGCGACAAGAGACCCAGTACTTC.

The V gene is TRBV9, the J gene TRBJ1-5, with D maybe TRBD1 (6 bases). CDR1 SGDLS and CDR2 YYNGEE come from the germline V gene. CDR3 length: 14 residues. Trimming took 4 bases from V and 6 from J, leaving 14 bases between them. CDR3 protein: CASSQQGEGQPQHF. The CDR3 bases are TGTGCCAGCAGCCAACAGGGAGAGGGTCAGCCCCAGCATTTT.

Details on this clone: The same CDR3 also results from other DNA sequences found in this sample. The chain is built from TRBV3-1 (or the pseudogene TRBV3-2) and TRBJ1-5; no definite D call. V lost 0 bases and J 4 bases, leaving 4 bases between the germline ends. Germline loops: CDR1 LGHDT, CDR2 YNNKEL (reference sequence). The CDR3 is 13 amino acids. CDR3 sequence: CASSQDLNQPQHF. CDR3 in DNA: TGTGCCAGCAGCCAAGACCTAAATCAGCCCCAGCATTTT.

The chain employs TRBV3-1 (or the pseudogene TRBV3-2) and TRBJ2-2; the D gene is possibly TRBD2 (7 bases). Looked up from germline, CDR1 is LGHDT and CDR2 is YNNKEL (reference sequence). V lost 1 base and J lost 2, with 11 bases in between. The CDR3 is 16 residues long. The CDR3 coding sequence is TGTGCCAGCAGCCAAGGGGAGGGGGTAAACACCGGGGAGCTGTTTTTT. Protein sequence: CASSQGEGVNTGELFF.

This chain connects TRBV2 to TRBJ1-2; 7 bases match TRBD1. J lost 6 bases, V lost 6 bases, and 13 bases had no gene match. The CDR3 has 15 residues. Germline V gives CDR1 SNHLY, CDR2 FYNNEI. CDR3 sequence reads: CASRVTGTDLHGYTF. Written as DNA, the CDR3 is TGTGCCAGCAGGGTCACCGGGACAGATCTCCATGGCTACACCTTC.

The CDR3: CASSLAQGRTEAFF. CDR3 nucleotides: TGCGCCAGCAGCTTGGCCCAGGGCCGCACTGAAGCTTTCTTT. The genes are TRBV5-1 and TRBJ1-1, with a weak D call TRBD1 (5 bases). CDR1 SGHRS and CDR2 YFSETQ come from the germline V gene. CDR3 length: 14 amino acids. Trimming stripped 0 bases from V and 4 bases from J, with 10 bases between.

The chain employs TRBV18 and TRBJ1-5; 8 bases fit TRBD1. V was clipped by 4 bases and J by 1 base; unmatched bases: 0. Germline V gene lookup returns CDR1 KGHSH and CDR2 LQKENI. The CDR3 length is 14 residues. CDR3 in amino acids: CASSRQGSNQPQHF. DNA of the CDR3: TGTGCCAGCTCACGACAGGGGAGCAATCAGCCCCAGCATTTT.

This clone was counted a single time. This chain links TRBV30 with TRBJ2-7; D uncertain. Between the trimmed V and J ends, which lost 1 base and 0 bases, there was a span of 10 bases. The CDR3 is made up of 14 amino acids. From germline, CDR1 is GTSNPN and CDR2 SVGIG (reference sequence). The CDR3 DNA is TGTGCCTGGAGTGCGGTCTATCCCTCCTACGAGCAGTACTTC. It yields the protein CAWSAVYPSYEQYF.

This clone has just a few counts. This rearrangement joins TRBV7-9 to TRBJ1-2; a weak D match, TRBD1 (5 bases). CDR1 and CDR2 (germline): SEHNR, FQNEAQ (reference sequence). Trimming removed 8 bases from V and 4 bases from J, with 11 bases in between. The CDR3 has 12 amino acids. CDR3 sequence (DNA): TGTGCCAGCGAAGTCGGGGGCTATGGCTACACCTTC. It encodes CASEVGGYGYTF.